These 7 T cell receptor beta chains came from one sample sequenced in a study of blood T cells in healthy people across ages. A second PCR, run for roughly 7 to 12 cycles, used a sample-barcoded 5' primer plus a J-beta primer mix. TCRdb passed the 5' RACE reads through MiXCR, listing each CDR3 protein once. The sample has 1.8 million or so distinct CDR3 sequences; roughly two fifths are singletons. Sequencing used blood. The receptors derive from a human donor in good health.

The chain has TRBV6-2 or TRBV6-3 and TRBJ1-5, with 12 positions matching TRBD1. Losses at the gene ends were 6 bases for V and 6 bases for J; bases not matched to a gene: 9. The germline V gene encodes CDR1 MNHEY and CDR2 SVGEGT. This CDR3 contains 16 residues. The CDR3 is CASRKAGTGGFQPQHF. In DNA form, the CDR3 reads TGTGCCAGCAGGAAGGCCGGGACAGGGGGCTTTCAGCCCCAGCATTTT.

This clonotype came up a few times. The rearrangement links TRBV6-4 to TRBJ1-1; D is unclear. The V gene's germline CDR1 is MRHNA and CDR2 SNTAGT. The V end was cut by 8 bases, the J end by 0 bases, with 22 bases between. This CDR3 is 17 amino acids long. CDR3 bases: TGTGCCAGCTCCGGCAATATGCCAGGCATCGTGAACACTGAAGCTTTCTTT. Amino acids: CASSGNMPGIVNTEAFF.

Comment on this clonotype: A much larger clone lies a single base off, so this may be a read error. The V gene is TRBV29-1, the J gene TRBJ1-1; 10 positions agree with TRBD1. Trimming at V came to 8 bases and at J to 7 bases, leaving 10 bases not matched to a gene. The CDR3 runs 13 residues. Germline V gene data show CDR1 as SQVTM and CDR2 as ANQGSEA. DNA for the CDR3: TGCAGCTCGAAGGGGGACAGGGGTAATGAAGCTTTCTTT. As protein: CSSKGDRGNEAFF.

The chain has TRBV10-3 and TRBJ2-3; TRBD2 aligns across 9 bases. Germline loops: CDR1 ENHRY, CDR2 SYGVKD. J was trimmed by 5 bases and V by 11 bases; bases with no gene match: 11. The CDR3 loop spans 14 amino acids. The CDR3 reads CAHRASGGLDTQYF. The CDR3 DNA sequence: TGTGCCCACAGGGCCAGCGGGGGGCTAGATACGCAGTATTTT.

This clonotype was picked up one time. The CDR3 is CASSLGGQGRGEQFF. The CDR3 DNA reads TGTGCCAGCAGTTTAGGGGGACAGGGAAGGGGTGAGCAGTTCTTC. The chain couples TRBV12-3 or TRBV12-4 to TRBJ2-1, with 9 bases aligning to TRBD1. This CDR3 comprises 15 residues. The trim removed 1 base at V and 9 bases at J, leaving 7 bases unmatched.

Ten or more counts support this clonotype. The chain links TRBV29-1 to TRBJ2-7; 8 bases fit TRBD1. After removal of 7 bases from V and 2 bases from J, the junction contained 7 bases not matched to a gene. The germline gives CDR1 SQVTM, CDR2 ANQGSEA. The CDR3 consists of 13 residues. CDR3 sequence: CSASNRGAYEQYF. CDR3 DNA: TGCAGCGCTTCCAACAGGGGGGCCTACGAGCAGTACTTC.

This clonotype was counted a single time. V gene TRBV3-1 combines with J gene TRBJ2-3; D is undetermined. The CDR3 length is 14 residues. Germline V gene sequence: CDR1 LGHDT, CDR2 YNNKEL (reference sequence). V dropped 3 bases and J dropped 1 base, with 8 bases sitting between them. The CDR3 sequence: CASSHDLGTDTQYF. CDR3 nucleotide sequence: TGTGCCAGCAGCCATGATCTGGGCACAGATACGCAGTATTTT.